Below are 27 T cell receptor beta chains sequenced from a single sample in a study of blood T cell repertoires in COVID-19. The data were produced by immunoSEQ multiplex PCR, yet TCRdb's version contains in-frame clones alone and is incomplete. The sample shows roughly 280,000 clones, roughly 86% of them seen only once. The sequencing input was peripheral blood. These receptors were taken from a woman aged 60-70 years with COVID-19, enrolled during active disease.

The chain couples TRBV30 to TRBJ2-1; D is unclear. Looked up from germline, CDR1 is GTSNPN and CDR2 is SVGIG (reference sequence). V was trimmed by 0 bases and J by 8 bases, leaving 11 bases between them. The CDR3 consists of 13 residues. CDR3 bases: TGTGCCTGGAGTGTACGAGTCCGGGATGAGCAGTTCTTC. It encodes CAWSVRVRDEQFF.

The gene calls are TRBV7-8 and TRBJ2-1, with TRBD2 matching 7 bases. The junction had 4 bases not matched to a gene; V was cut back by 0 bases and J by 2 bases. The CDR3 runs 16 residues. Germline V CDR1 and CDR2: SGHVS, FQNEAQ. DNA of the CDR3: TGTGCCAGCAGCTTAGCGAGGCTAGCGGCCTACAATGAGCAGTTCTTC. Protein sequence: CASSLARLAAYNEQFF.

The genes are TRBV11-1 and TRBJ1-1, with D tentatively TRBD1 (5 bases). Trimming stripped 11 bases from V and 0 bases from J, with 13 bases between. This CDR3 is built from 13 residues. Germline V gene data show CDR1 as SGHAT and CDR2 as FQDESV (reference sequence). DNA for the CDR3: TGTGCCTCTGGGGAGGGGCTGAACACTGAAGCTTTCTTT. It translates to CASGEGLNTEAFF.

This chain links TRBV7-9 with TRBJ2-5, with 15 bases that match TRBD2. J lost 4 bases, V lost 5 bases, and 8 bases had no gene match. CDR1 SEHNR and CDR2 FQNEAQ come from the germline V gene (reference sequence). The CDR3 runs 17 residues. CDR3 coding DNA: TGTGCCAGCAGCCCTAGGGGGGGACTAGCGGGAGGAGAGACCCAGTACTTC. The encoded protein is CASSPRGGLAGGETQYF.

The rearrangement joins TRBV5-1 to TRBJ2-1, with TRBD1 matching over 9 bases. The CDR3 is made up of 16 amino acids. Looked up from germline, CDR1 is SGHRS and CDR2 is YFSETQ. J lost 6 bases, V lost 4 bases, and 11 bases had no gene match. This CDR3 is CASSTRTGVIGNEQFF. In DNA form, the CDR3 reads TGCGCCAGCAGCACCCGGACAGGGGTGATTGGCAATGAGCAGTTCTTC.

The chain joins TRBV28 to TRBJ2-6; TRBD1 aligns across 9 bases. The germline V gene has CDR1 MDHEN and CDR2 SYDVKM. V shed 5 bases and J 2 bases; nucleotides not matched to a gene: 4. The CDR3 spans 16 residues. CDR3 sequence reads: CASSSTGGAGANVLTF. CDR3 coding DNA: TGTGCCAGCAGTAGCACAGGGGGCGCTGGGGCCAACGTCCTGACTTTC.

This clone was seen a few times. This chain's CDR3 is CASSEPPGQPQHF. The CDR3, as DNA: TGTGCCAGCAGTGAGCCACCGGGGCAGCCCCAGCATTTT. The chain uses TRBV2 and TRBJ1-5; no firm D call. The V gene lost 3 bases and the J gene lost 7 bases, with 10 bases spanning the gap. The CDR3 spans 13 residues. Per the germline V gene, CDR1 is SNHLY and CDR2 is FYNNEI.

The V call is TRBV5-5, the J call TRBJ2-7; TRBD1 agrees at 7 bases. The V gene end was trimmed by 0 bases and the J gene end by 12 bases; junction bases not matched to a gene: 12. The germline gives CDR1 SGHKS, CDR2 YYEKEE (reference sequence). The CDR3 has 14 residues. CDR3 loop: CASSLDPRVTGLYF. CDR3 DNA: TGTGCCAGCAGCTTGGACCCCCGGGTGACAGGGTTGTACTTC.

The gene calls are TRBV2 and TRBJ1-5; 7 bases agree with TRBD1. This CDR3 has 19 amino acids. J was trimmed by 0 bases and V by 4 bases; bases with no gene match: 15. Germline CDR1 and CDR2: SNHLY and FYNNEI. In DNA, the CDR3 is TGTGCCAGCAGTGCAATTTTTAGGGACAGAGGACTTAGCAATCAGCCCCAGCATTTT. Encoded protein: CASSAIFRDRGLSNQPQHF. The variable domain in full, completed from reference TRBV2 and TRBJ1-5, reads EPEVTQTPSHQVTQMGQEVILRCVPISNHLYFYWYRQILGQKVEFLVSFYNNEISEKSEIFDDQFSVERPDGSNFTLKIRSTKLEDSAMYFCASSAIFRDRGLSNQPQHFGDGTRLSIL.

The V gene is TRBV5-6, the J gene TRBJ1-2; 7 nucleotides line up with TRBD1. The CDR3 consists of 13 residues. V shed 4 bases, J shed 4 bases, and the junction held 4 bases outside the gene matches. Germline values: CDR1 SGHDT, CDR2 YYEEEE. The CDR3 nucleotides read TGTGCCAGCAGCCCAGACAGGGTCTATGGCTACACCTTC. Protein sequence: CASSPDRVYGYTF. Filled out from reference TRBV5-6 and TRBJ1-2, the complete variable domain reads DAGVTQSPTHLIKTRGQQVTLRCSPKSGHDTVSWYQQALGQGPQFIFQYYEEEERQRGNFPDRFSGHQFPNYSSELNVNALLLGDSALYLCASSPDRVYGYTFGSGTRLTVV.

J is TRBJ1-2 and V is TRBV28; tentatively, D is TRBD1 (5 bases). The CDR3 is made up of 15 amino acids. CDR1 MDHEN and CDR2 SYDVKM come from the germline V gene. The ends were cut back, 5 bases at V and 4 bases at J, with 17 bases in the middle. CDR3 sequence reads: CASSPWGDLFYGYTF. The CDR3 nucleotides read TGTGCCAGCAGTCCCTGGGGGGACCTTTTCTATGGCTACACCTTC.

The genes are TRBV2 and TRBJ1-6; D possibly corresponds to TRBD1 (5 bases). This CDR3 is 12 amino acids long. The germline CDR1 and CDR2 sequences are SNHLY and FYNNEI. Trimming pared 4 bases from V and 7 bases from J, leaving 5 bases between. The CDR3 DNA follows: TGTGCCAGCAGTGCAGGGAATTCACCCCTCCACTTT. Its translation: CASSAGNSPLHF.

This clone was observed once. The chain joins TRBV7-6 to TRBJ2-1; TRBD2 matches at 10 bases. The V segment lost 0 bases and the J segment 0 bases; nucleotides outside the gene matches: 8. The CDR3 is 19 amino acids. Germline loops: CDR1 SGHVS, CDR2 FNYEAQ. CDR3 loop: CASSLARDSGRLSYNEQFF. The CDR3 DNA sequence: TGTGCCAGCAGCTTAGCCCGGGATAGCGGGAGGCTCTCCTACAATGAGCAGTTCTTC.

The V gene is TRBV7-2, the J gene TRBJ2-7; a weak D match, TRBD2 (6 bases). This CDR3 comprises 15 residues. Germline assignment: CDR1 SGHTA and CDR2 FQGNSA. With 3 bases removed from V and 0 bases from J, the gap between germline ends came to 12 bases. This chain's CDR3 is CASSFSGDSSYEQYF. CDR3 nucleotides: TGTGCCAGCAGCTTTAGCGGTGATAGCTCCTACGAGCAGTACTTC.

This sequence joins TRBV24-1 and TRBJ1-5, with D hard to call. Trimming left V 2 bases short and J 2 bases short, with 9 bases between. Germline V lookup: CDR1 KGHDR, CDR2 SFDVKD. The CDR3 consists of 15 residues. CDR3 sequence reads: CATSDSGLRNQPQHF. DNA of the CDR3: TGTGCCACCAGTGATTCGGGTCTTCGCAATCAGCCCCAGCATTTT.

V gene TRBV6-6 combines with J gene TRBJ2-1; 7 bases are shared with TRBD2. From germline, CDR1 is MNHNY and CDR2 SVGAGI (reference sequence). The CDR3 sequence is 14 residues long. V gave up 6 bases and J gave up 2 bases; unmatched junction bases: 4. The DNA of the CDR3 is TGTGCCAGCAGGGAGGGAGGGCCCTACAATGAGCAGTTCTTC. Translation gives CASREGGPYNEQFF.

This clone appeared once. The chain links TRBV28 to TRBJ2-4; D may be TRBD2 (5 bases). Trimming pared 5 bases from V and 8 bases from J, leaving 13 bases between. CDR1 and CDR2 from the germline V gene are MDHEN and SYDVKM. CDR3 size: 13 residues. Here the CDR3 DNA reads TGTGCCAGCAGTCCCCCCGCGAGGGACATTCAGTACTTC. It is translated as CASSPPARDIQYF.

The rearrangement links TRBV27 to TRBJ2-1; TRBD1 matches 7 bases. The CDR3 is 13 amino acids. Germline trimming cut 4 bases from V and 9 bases from J; bases unmatched to any gene: 6. In germline, CDR1 is MNHEY, CDR2 SMNVEV (reference sequence). CDR3 amino acids: CASSYRGSSEQFF. DNA for the CDR3: TGTGCCAGCAGTTACAGGGGCAGTAGTGAGCAGTTCTTC.

This chain links TRBV9 with TRBJ1-1; the D is unclear. In germline, CDR1 is SGDLS, CDR2 YYNGEE. CDR3 length: 15 amino acids. Trimming took 0 bases from V and 10 from J, leaving 19 bases between them. The DNA of the CDR3 is TGTGCCAGCAGCGTAGGAGGATCCCTATATGCTGGAGCTTTCTTT. It translates to CASSVGGSLYAGAFF.

To note about this clone: This specimen includes other DNA sequences encoding the same CDR3. The V gene is TRBV2, the J gene TRBJ1-5, with D tentatively TRBD1 (6 bases). This CDR3 is built from 14 residues. V was pared by 1 base and J by 4 bases, with 8 bases between. Germline assignment: CDR1 SNHLY and CDR2 FYNNEI. The CDR3 is CASSEGRGNQPQHF. The CDR3 DNA is TGTGCCAGCAGTGAAGGTAGGGGGAATCAGCCCCAGCATTTT.

This chain joins TRBV11-2 and TRBJ1-1, with TRBD1 matching 7 bases. The CDR3 totals 14 residues. V shed 0 bases, J shed 4 bases, and the junction held 2 bases outside the gene matches. Germline loops: CDR1 SGHAT, CDR2 FQNNGV. In DNA form, the CDR3 reads TGTGCCAGCAGCTTAGATGCAGGGGGCACTGAAGCTTTCTTT. It yields the protein CASSLDAGGTEAFF.

The chain combines TRBV6-5 with TRBJ2-1, with 7 bases that match TRBD1. CDR3 length: 15 amino acids. Germline assignment: CDR1 MNHEY and CDR2 SVGAGI. V shed 2 bases, J shed 6 bases, and the junction held 7 bases outside the gene matches. The CDR3 sequence is CASSYTGAGLNEQFF. The DNA of the CDR3 is TGTGCCAGCAGTTACACAGGGGCAGGCCTCAATGAGCAGTTCTTC.

The rearrangement uses TRBV12-5 and TRBJ1-3; D remains unclear. From germline, CDR1 is LGHNT and CDR2 FRNRAP. Between the trimmed V and J ends, which lost 4 bases and 0 bases, there was a span of 10 bases. The CDR3 extends over 15 amino acids. CDR3 loop: CASGSGPNSGNTIYF. The CDR3 bases are TGTGCTAGTGGTTCTGGCCCGAACTCTGGAAACACCATATATTTT.

The genes are TRBV14 and TRBJ1-6; TRBD1 agrees at 7 bases. The germline V gene has CDR1 SGHDN and CDR2 FVKESK. With V trimmed by 1 base and J by 10 bases, 10 bases remained unmatched. The CDR3 has 16 amino acids. Written as DNA, the CDR3 is TGTGCCAGCAGCCAAGCCGGTGGCAGGGGGGCCTCACCCCTCCACTTT. It encodes CASSQAGGRGASPLHF. The entire variable domain, with the rest obtained from reference TRBV14 and TRBJ1-6, is as follows: EAGVTQFPSHSVIEKGQTVTLRCDPISGHDNLYWYRRVMGKEIKFLLHFVKESKQDESGMPNNRFLAERTGGTYSTLKVQPAELEDSGVYFCASSQAGGRGASPLHFGNGTRLTVT.

The rearrangement joins TRBV30 to TRBJ2-7; 14 bases map to TRBD2. With 5 bases clipped from V and 5 bases from J, the junction kept 5 bases outside the gene matches. Germline V gene lookup returns CDR1 GTSNPN and CDR2 SVGIG (reference sequence). The CDR3 runs 14 residues. CDR3 amino acids: CAWGTSGSSNEQYF. The DNA for the CDR3 is TGTGCCTGGGGGACTAGCGGGAGTTCCAACGAGCAGTACTTC.

The chain couples TRBV2 to TRBJ2-1; possibly TRBD1 for D (6 bases). There are 12 residues in the CDR3. The germline V and J ends were trimmed by 4 bases and 6 bases, with 7 bases remaining between them. Germline V gene lookup returns CDR1 SNHLY and CDR2 FYNNEI. The CDR3 DNA sequence: TGTGCCAGCAGTGTACAGGGCAATGAGCAGTTCTTC. Translating gives CASSVQGNEQFF.

This chain joins TRBV9 and TRBJ2-1; D perhaps matches TRBD2 (5 bases). The CDR3 has 15 amino acids. CDR1 is SGDLS, CDR2 YYNGEE, per germline. V lost 1 base and J lost 6, with 14 bases in between. CDR3 sequence: CASSVWGEPSNEQFF. In DNA, the CDR3 is TGTGCCAGCAGCGTATGGGGAGAGCCTAGCAATGAGCAGTTCTTC. Full variable domain (outside the CDR3, taken from reference TRBV9 and TRBJ2-1): DSGVTQTPKHLITATGQRVTLRCSPRSGDLSVYWYQQSLDQGLQFLIQYYNGEERAKGNILERFSAQQFPDLHSELNLSSLELGDSALYFCASSVWGEPSNEQFFGPGTRLTVL.